A single sample is the source of the 10 T cell receptor beta chains below, sequenced in a study of cytomegalovirus exposure and HLA in healthy donors. This PCR relied on a set of 60 Vbeta primers and 13 Jbeta primers. The data were produced by immunoSEQ multiplex PCR, yet TCRdb's version contains in-frame clones alone and is incomplete. The data show 55,000 to 80,000 clones, around three quarters seen once. Sample: PBMCs. The receptors originated from a man aged 60 to 69 in good health and CMV-seropositive.

This chain links TRBV7-2 with TRBJ1-2; D call uncertain. V was cut by 2 bases and J by 4 bases, with 14 bases left in between. This CDR3 comprises 15 residues. Germline CDR1 reads SGHTA; CDR2 reads FQGNSA. The chain's CDR3 is CASSLYRGVGYGYTF. Here the CDR3 DNA reads TGTGCCAGCAGCTTATATCGGGGAGTAGGCTATGGCTACACCTTC. Full variable domain (rest looked up from reference TRBV7-2 and TRBJ1-2): GAGVSQSPSNKVTEKGKDVELRCDPISGHTALYWYRQSLGQGLEFLIYFQGNSAPDKSGLPSDRFSAERTGGSVSTLTIQRTQQEDSAVYLCASSLYRGVGYGYTFGSGTRLTVV.

V is TRBV5-6 and J is TRBJ1-1, with D possibly matching TRBD1 (6 bases). This CDR3 is 16 amino acids long. V lost 0 bases, J lost 4 bases, and 16 bases lay in between. Germline V lookup: CDR1 SGHDT, CDR2 YYEEEE. CDR3: CASSLGFGGGLTEAFF. CDR3 DNA: TGTGCCAGCAGCTTGGGGTTCGGCGGGGGGCTCACTGAAGCTTTCTTT.

J is TRBJ2-2 and V is TRBV11-2; possible D gene TRBD2, 5 bases. This CDR3 is built from 14 residues. In germline, CDR1 is SGHAT, CDR2 FQNNGV. V was shortened by 3 bases and J by 6 bases, with 11 bases between the two germline ends. The CDR3 region is CASSFSGMSGELFF. DNA for the CDR3: TGTGCCAGCAGCTTCTCCGGGATGTCCGGGGAGCTGTTTTTT.

The rearrangement links TRBV4-1 to TRBJ1-2, with no clear D. Germline values: CDR1 MGHRA, CDR2 YSYEKL. This CDR3 comprises 15 residues. Trimming shortened V by 4 bases and J by 0 bases, and 12 bases separated the two germline ends. The CDR3 loop reads CASSRIGNTNYGYTF. CDR3 sequence (DNA): TGCGCCAGCAGCCGAATCGGGAACACTAACTATGGCTACACCTTC.

This chain connects TRBV28 to TRBJ2-2; 12 bases fit TRBD1. V gave up 7 bases and J gave up 6 bases; unmatched junction bases: 6. Germline V gene data show CDR1 as MDHEN and CDR2 as SYDVKM. The CDR3 extends over 15 amino acids. CDR3: CASNRDRGLSGELFF. The CDR3, as DNA: TGTGCCAGCAACCGGGACAGGGGGCTTTCCGGGGAGCTGTTTTTT.

A few counts support this clone. This chain joins TRBV29-1 and TRBJ2-1; a weak D match, TRBD2 (6 bases). Germline CDR1 SQVTM, CDR2 ANQGSEA. The CDR3 extends over 13 amino acids. V was cut by 7 bases and J by 3 bases, with 13 bases left in between. CDR3 amino acids: CSAEGLIYNEQFF. Written as DNA, the CDR3 is TGCAGCGCCGAGGGACTCATCTACAATGAGCAGTTCTTC.

This clone was counted only a few times. The chain links TRBV19 to TRBJ2-2, with D perhaps TRBD1 (6 bases). CDR1 LNHDA and CDR2 SQIVND come from the germline V gene (reference sequence). Trimming removed 5 bases at V and 1 base at J, with 14 bases between. The CDR3 has 16 residues. The CDR3 protein is CASSQTGGRNTGELFF. The CDR3 nucleotides are TGTGCCAGTAGTCAGACTGGGGGCCGGAACACCGGGGAGCTGTTTTTT.

This chain uses TRBV10-1 with TRBJ2-1; 7 nucleotides align to TRBD2. Germline CDR1 reads WNHNN; CDR2 reads SYGVQD (reference sequence). After removal of 3 bases from V and 6 bases from J, the junction contained 8 bases not matched to a gene. The CDR3 extends over 15 amino acids. As DNA, the CDR3 is TGCGCCAGCAGTGACGGACTAGTGAATGGCAATGAGCAGTTCTTC. Translation: CASSDGLVNGNEQFF.

In this sample, this clone turned up once. The gene calls are TRBV27 and TRBJ2-7; no clear D. The CDR3 is made up of 13 amino acids. The germline V gene has CDR1 MNHEY and CDR2 SMNVEV (reference sequence). Trimming removed 2 bases at V and 0 bases at J, with 5 bases between. This CDR3 is CASSLSFSYEQYF. The CDR3 coding sequence is TGTGCCAGCAGTTTAAGCTTCTCCTACGAGCAGTACTTC.

This chain uses TRBV9 with TRBJ1-6; 10 bases fit TRBD1. Per the germline V gene, CDR1 is SGDLS and CDR2 is YYNGEE. V trimming: 2 bases; J trimming: 13 bases; junction bases outside the gene matches: 6. This CDR3 is built from 14 residues. This CDR3 reads CASSVGQGKWPLHF. The CDR3 nucleotides read TGTGCCAGCAGCGTGGGACAGGGGAAGTGGCCCCTCCACTTT.